Shown below are 6 T cell receptor beta chains from a single sample sequenced in a study of T cells in Graves' hyperthyroidism and ophthalmopathy. Amplified regions were TCR beta CDR3 sequences from RNA transcripts. Researchers ran a first-round RT-PCR on the TCR CDR3 using the HTBI primer set. TCRdb called the multiplex PCR reads again in MiXCR, with one record for every CDR3 protein. The table includes hundreds of thousands of distinct CDR3 sequences, around 21% detected once. What was sequenced was blood. The receptors originated from a man aged 30 to 39 with Graves' ophthalmopathy.

The J gene is TRBJ2-3, the V gene TRBV5-5; D not certain. The length of the CDR3 is 15 residues. Germline-derived CDR1 and CDR2 are SGHKS and YYEKEE (reference sequence). V was shortened by 0 bases and J by 3 bases, with 11 bases between the two germline ends. The CDR3 nucleotides read TGTGCCAGCAGCTTGGCCCCTCTAGAGACAGATACGCAGTATTTT. Residues: CASSLAPLETDTQYF.

This clonotype was recorded a few times. The genes are TRBV20-1 and TRBJ2-3; weak D call: TRBD2 (6 bases). Germline CDR1 and CDR2: DFQATT and SNEGSKA (reference sequence). The ends were cut back, 5 bases at V and 0 bases at J, with 12 bases in the middle. This CDR3 is built from 14 residues. The CDR3 DNA follows: TGCAGTGCTCCGGACTACTCTAGCACAGATACGCAGTATTTT. Translated: CSAPDYSSTDTQYF.

V gene TRBV12-5 combines with J gene TRBJ2-1; 9 nucleotides match TRBD1. The CDR3 covers 15 residues. After removal of 3 bases from V and 3 bases from J, the junction contained 3 bases not matched to a gene. Germline V lookup: CDR1 LGHNT, CDR2 FRNRAP. Here the CDR3 reads CASGLQTGGYNEQFF. CDR3 nucleotide sequence: TGTGCTAGTGGTTTACAGACAGGGGGCTACAATGAGCAGTTCTTC.

This rearrangement joins TRBV20-1 to TRBJ2-1; weak D call: TRBD1 (6 bases). This CDR3 spans 15 amino acids. Trimming removed 3 bases at V and 3 bases at J, with 15 bases between. CDR1 and CDR2 from the germline V gene are DFQATT and SNEGSKA (reference sequence). The CDR3 coding sequence is TGCAGTGCTAGGAAATCGGGACAACTCTACAATGAGCAGTTCTTC. Its protein is CSARKSGQLYNEQFF.

The CDR3 sequence: CSARGISAHEQFF. Here the CDR3 DNA reads TGCAGTGCTAGAGGGATTAGCGCCCATGAGCAGTTCTTC. The chain recombines TRBV20-1 with TRBJ2-1, with D maybe TRBD2 (5 bases). Between the trimmed V and J ends, which lost 1 base and 8 bases, there was a span of 12 bases. Germline lookup yields CDR1 DFQATT and CDR2 SNEGSKA (reference sequence). The CDR3 extends over 13 amino acids.

This chain connects TRBV20-1 to TRBJ2-7; possible D gene TRBD2, 5 bases. Germline V gives CDR1 DFQATT, CDR2 SNEGSKA (reference sequence). The CDR3 is 14 amino acids. Between the trimmed V and J ends, which lost 5 bases and 2 bases, there was a span of 16 bases. CDR3 sequence reads: CSARFHSVAYEQYF. CDR3 in DNA: TGCAGTGCTCGATTCCATAGCGTTGCCTACGAGCAGTACTTC.